These 13 T cell receptor beta chains originate from one sample sequenced in a study of vaccination effects on CD4 cells after COVID-19 (dated by TCRdb to 2022 to 2024). No antigen has been assigned to these receptors. After approximately 11 days of culture, CD4+ T cells were isolated with the EasySep CD4+ T cell isolation kit. PCR-confirmed SARS-CoV-2 infection had occurred in convalescent patients between March and December 2020, before the Alpha, Beta and Delta variants emerged in the United States. Two doses of either the BNT162b2 or the mRNA-1273 mRNA SARS-CoV-2 vaccine were administered to participants. Receptors were amplified or captured by the immunoSEQ multiplex PCR assay. TCRdb holds this immuneACCESS table with in-frame rearrangements only. Some clones are missing; in checked studies, unresolved V genes explain under half, and the rest has no known cause. Here the sample has 35,000 to 55,000 clones; less than 85% occur a single time. The ten largest clones take up 3% to 4% of the sample.

The specimen comprised CD4+ T cells from PBMCs cultured without peptide, sampled after COVID-19 vaccination. These receptors were collected from a human donor who had a prior SARS-CoV-2 infection.

This clone was seen only once. The gene calls are TRBV7-8 and TRBJ2-5, with D maybe TRBD1 (5 bases). Between the trimmed V and J ends, which lost 5 bases and 1 base, there was a span of 14 bases. Germline CDR1 is SGHVS and CDR2 is FQNEAQ. The CDR3 contains 15 residues. The chain's CDR3 is CASSLRGHLQETQYF. CDR3 in DNA: TGTGCCAGCAGCCTCCGAGGACACCTCCAAGAGACCCAGTACTTC. The whole variable domain, filled in from reference TRBV7-8 and TRBJ2-5, reads GAGVSQSPRYKVAKRGQDVALRCDPISGHVSLFWYQQALGQGPEFLTYFQNEAQLDKSGLPSDRFFAERPEGSVSTLKIQRTQQEDSAVYLCASSLRGHLQETQYFGPGTRLLVL.

The gene calls are TRBV3-1 (or the pseudogene TRBV3-2) and TRBJ2-1; D is unresolved. Trimming shortened V by 2 bases and J by 5 bases, and 7 bases separated the two germline ends. Germline CDR1 and CDR2: LGHDT and YNNKEL (reference sequence). The CDR3 covers 13 residues. CDR3 coding DNA: TGTGCCAGCAGCCAATCCCTGGACAATGAGCAGTTCTTC. This translates into CASSQSLDNEQFF.

J is TRBJ2-2 and V is TRBV19; 8 bases agree with TRBD2. This CDR3 has 14 residues. V lost 7 bases and J lost 4; bases outside the gene matches: 5. Germline assignment: CDR1 LNHDA and CDR2 SQIVND (reference sequence). The CDR3 region is CASTGGRFTGELFF. CDR3 nucleotides: TGTGCCAGTACGGGCGGGAGGTTCACCGGGGAGCTGTTTTTT.

The chain links TRBV11-3 to TRBJ2-2; no firm D call. CDR1 is SGHNT and CDR2 is YENEEA in the germline V gene. V lost 8 bases and J lost 7, with 8 bases in between. This CDR3 contains 11 residues. The CDR3 loop reads CASATGGELFF. In nucleotides, the CDR3 is TGTGCCAGCGCGACGGGCGGGGAGCTGTTTTTT.

The CDR3 reads CASSRAGYTF. The CDR3 nucleotides are TGTGCCAGCAGTCGGGCGGGCTACACCTTC. The gene calls are TRBV6-6 and TRBJ1-2; no clear D gene. This CDR3 is built from 10 residues. V lost 5 bases and J 8 bases, leaving 6 bases between the germline ends. CDR1 and CDR2 (germline): MNHNY, SVGAGI (reference sequence).

This chain links TRBV13 with TRBJ1-2; D call uncertain. Germline assignment: CDR1 PRHDT and CDR2 FYEKMQ (reference sequence). The CDR3 spans 13 residues. Trimming removed 3 bases from V and 4 bases from J, with 9 bases in between. The DNA of the CDR3 is TGTGCCAGCAGCTTGGACGCCTTCTATGGCTACACCTTC. Translating it yields CASSLDAFYGYTF.

The gene calls are TRBV5-4 and TRBJ1-1; D gene unclear. V was shortened by 4 bases and J by 6 bases, with 16 bases between the two germline ends. This CDR3 contains 14 residues. In germline, CDR1 is SGHNT, CDR2 YYREEE (reference sequence). CDR3 region: CASSAAGHAAEAFF. The CDR3 region has the DNA TGTGCCAGCAGCGCAGCCGGGCATGCCGCTGAAGCTTTCTTT.

The genes are TRBV4-1 and TRBJ1-4, with D possibly TRBD1 on 5 matching bases. Germline V gives CDR1 MGHRA, CDR2 YSYEKL. This CDR3 has 12 residues. Trimming took 1 base from V and 12 from J, leaving 9 bases between them. The chain's CDR3 is CASSQGGRELFF. The CDR3 nucleotides read TGCGCCAGCAGCCAAGGGGGCAGGGAACTGTTTTTT.

This chain connects TRBV2 to TRBJ1-1; TRBD1 matches 7 bases. CDR3 length: 13 residues. Germline CDR1 SNHLY, CDR2 FYNNEI. The trim removed 5 bases at V and 2 bases at J, leaving 2 bases unmatched. The CDR3 protein is CASSRQGNTEAFF. DNA for the CDR3: TGTGCCAGCAGTCGACAGGGAAACACTGAAGCTTTCTTT.

This sequence joins TRBV11-3 and TRBJ1-1; D is possibly TRBD1 (5 bases). Looked up from germline, CDR1 is SGHNT and CDR2 is YENEEA. With 3 bases removed from V and 4 bases from J, the gap between germline ends came to 12 bases. CDR3 length: 14 amino acids. CDR3 region: CASSFQGLGTEAFF. CDR3 bases: TGTGCCAGCAGCTTCCAGGGCCTTGGCACTGAAGCTTTCTTT.

The chain recombines TRBV9 with TRBJ1-1; 7 positions match TRBD1. The V segment lost 0 bases and the J segment 5 bases; nucleotides outside the gene matches: 13. Germline V lookup: CDR1 SGDLS, CDR2 YYNGEE. The CDR3 consists of 17 residues. CDR3 sequence: CASSVVQGTVVGTEAFF. DNA for the CDR3: TGTGCCAGCAGCGTAGTACAGGGGACTGTTGTGGGGACTGAAGCTTTCTTT.

This chain uses TRBV2 with TRBJ2-7, with 7 bases identical to TRBD1. The CDR3 has 13 amino acids. The germline gives CDR1 SNHLY, CDR2 FYNNEI. Trimming at V came to 8 bases and at J to 1 base, leaving 5 bases not matched to a gene. CDR3 sequence: CASGRDRSYEQYF. CDR3 in DNA: TGTGCCAGCGGCAGGGACAGATCCTACGAGCAGTACTTC.

This clone came up a few times. The chain carries TRBV13 and TRBJ1-1, with D unresolved. Trimming took 4 bases from V and 0 from J, leaving 12 bases between them. Germline V gives CDR1 PRHDT, CDR2 FYEKMQ (reference sequence). The CDR3 extends over 15 amino acids. CDR3 region: CASSSMRQMNTEAFF. In nucleotides, the CDR3 is TGTGCCAGCAGCTCAATGAGGCAGATGAACACTGAAGCTTTCTTT.